This T cell receptor beta chain was found in a study of blood T cell repertoires in COVID-19. Study-level background: The United States, Italy and Spain supplied acute and convalescent COVID-19 samples.

V was shortened by 2 bases and J by 6 bases, with 22 bases between the two germline ends. This CDR3 has 17 amino acids. Germline V gives CDR1 SGHDN, CDR2 FVKESK. In the original processing: Reference gene primer amplification gave nucleated cell count estimates. The repertoire was sequenced with immunoSEQ multiplex PCR; TCRdb's copy has only in-frame clones and lacks some. D and trimming come from the DNA, and the V and J calls and clone size come from that table. The sample yields some 45,000 clones, over 75% seen once. The chain combines TRBV14 with TRBJ1-2, with D possibly TRBD1 on 5 matching bases. The origin of this receptor is a human donor in a cohort sampled during active COVID-19. Sequenced material: peripheral blood. The CDR3 nucleotides are TGTGCCAGCAGCCAACTTGGGGACGGCAGGGAGCGGGATGGCTACACCTTC. Its translation: CASSQLGDGRERDGYTF.